The source of this T cell receptor beta chain is a study of blood T cells in healthy people across ages. For the study at large: There was about one barcoded beta molecule captured by template switching per two T cells. Study-level points and caveats: TCR beta diversity correlated strongly with naive T cell percentage.

Total RNA was extracted at no less than 6 micrograms per sample. A word on this clonotype: Its antigen is as yet unknown.

Primers used in a second PCR of roughly 6 to 11 cycles were a sample-barcoded 5' primer and a J-beta primer mix. A tag from a template-switch adaptor with 12 random nucleotides marked each cDNA molecule. TCRdb re-derived calls from the 5' RACE reads in MiXCR, one entry per CDR3 protein. The table has 780,000 or so distinct CDR3 sequences, just over 55% seen once. This clonotype was sampled from a middle-aged man in good health. The sequenced sample was blood.

CDR3 sequence: CASSLNGQVRETQYF. The CDR3 DNA reads as TGTGCCAGCAGCTTAAACGGACAGGTACGGGAGACCCAGTACTTC. The chain carries TRBV7-2 and TRBJ2-5; 7 bases map to TRBD1. CDR3 length: 15 amino acids. Germline CDR1 is SGHTA and CDR2 is FQGNSA. After removal of 2 bases from V and 5 bases from J, the junction contained 8 bases not matched to a gene.